Presented here are 13 T cell receptor beta chains from one specimen sequenced in a study of chemoradiotherapy in HPV16-positive cancers. TCRdb's copy holds only in-frame clones and misses some; the assay was immunoSEQ multiplex PCR. The sample comprises 20,000 to 25,000 clones, about 86% of which are singletons, and under 6% rests with the top ten. Sequenced here: blood, sampled from a patient who underwent chemoradiotherapy. Source of these receptors: a human donor with HPV-associated anogenital cancer.

This rearrangement joins TRBV6-5 to TRBJ2-5; 9 nucleotides align to TRBD1. Germline values: CDR1 MNHEY, CDR2 SVGAGI. The CDR3 totals 16 residues. After removal of 4 bases from V and 7 bases from J, the junction contained 13 bases not matched to a gene. DNA for the CDR3: TGTGCCAGCAGTTCCATCCGGGACAGGGTCCGAGGGACCCAGTACTTC. This gives the protein CASSSIRDRVRGTQYF.

The chain is built from TRBV9 and TRBJ2-3; no clear D gene. The CDR3 runs 16 residues. V was pared by 1 base and J by 0 bases, with 12 bases between. Germline values: CDR1 SGDLS, CDR2 YYNGEE. CDR3 sequence reads: CASSVITDSSTDTQYF. The CDR3 nucleotides are TGTGCCAGCAGCGTAATAACTGACTCTAGCACAGATACGCAGTATTTT.

V and J are TRBV9 and TRBJ2-5; 9 positions match TRBD2. Looked up from germline, CDR1 is SGDLS and CDR2 is YYNGEE. The CDR3 length is 16 residues. The V gene end was trimmed by 0 bases and the J gene end by 4 bases; junction bases not matched to a gene: 7. This chain's CDR3 is CASSVGVSGGRETQYF. The CDR3 region has the DNA TGTGCCAGCAGCGTAGGGGTTAGCGGGGGTAGAGAGACCCAGTACTTC.

The J gene is TRBJ1-2, the V gene TRBV5-1; TRBD1 might be the D (5 bases). In germline, CDR1 is SGHRS, CDR2 YFSETQ. The CDR3 consists of 14 residues. The V and J ends lost 5 bases and 8 bases respectively, with 19 bases between them. This CDR3 reads CASRRTTGLRGYTF. The CDR3 region has the DNA TGCGCCAGCAGGCGGACAACCGGGCTTCGGGGCTACACCTTC.

The CDR3 loop is CASSLGLAGLYNEQFF. Written as DNA, the CDR3 is TGTGCCAGCAGCTTGGGACTAGCGGGATTGTACAATGAGCAGTTCTTC. The chain employs TRBV5-6 and TRBJ2-1, with 11 bases identical to TRBD2. The length of the CDR3 is 16 residues. The germline V gene encodes CDR1 SGHDT and CDR2 YYEEEE. J was trimmed by 4 bases and V by 0 bases; bases with no gene match: 3. The whole variable domain, remainder taken from reference TRBV5-6 and TRBJ2-1, is DAGVTQSPTHLIKTRGQQVTLRCSPKSGHDTVSWYQQALGQGPQFIFQYYEEEERQRGNFPDRFSGHQFPNYSSELNVNALLLGDSALYLCASSLGLAGLYNEQFFGPGTRLTVL.

The chain is built from TRBV10-3 and TRBJ2-7; D possibly corresponds to TRBD2 (5 bases). V lost 0 bases to trimming and J lost 6 bases, with 15 bases between them. The CDR3 is made up of 15 amino acids. CDR1 is ENHRY and CDR2 is SYGVKD in the germline V gene. In DNA form, the CDR3 reads TGTGCCATCAGTGAGTCCGAACTAGTGAATCGCGAGCAGTACTTC. This translates into CAISESELVNREQYF.

CDR3 sequence (DNA): TGTGCCAGTTCAGCGGGTGCCACTGAAGCTTTCTTT. Amino acids: CASSAGATEAFF. The chain is built from TRBV2 and TRBJ1-1; unclear D gene. CDR1 is SNHLY, CDR2 FYNNEI, per germline. Between the trimmed V and J ends, which lost 9 bases and 4 bases, there was a span of 12 bases. The CDR3 contains 12 residues.

The genes are TRBV5-5 and TRBJ2-1, with a weak D call TRBD1 (5 bases). V was trimmed by 4 bases and J by 5 bases, leaving 10 bases between them. This CDR3 comprises 13 residues. Germline loops: CDR1 SGHKS, CDR2 YYEKEE (reference sequence). The CDR3 DNA follows: TGTGCCAGCAGCCTGCAGACAGACAATGAGCAGTTCTTC. Its protein is CASSLQTDNEQFF.

The chain has TRBV9 and TRBJ2-1; TRBD2 is a possible D gene (5 bases). Germline assignment: CDR1 SGDLS and CDR2 YYNGEE. Trimming cost V 3 bases and J 6 bases, with 13 bases left between them. This CDR3 has 14 residues. The CDR3 nucleotides read TGTGCCAGCAGCGAGAGGGTGGTACCCAATGAGCAGTTCTTC. It codes for CASSERVVPNEQFF.

The chain combines TRBV6-6 with TRBJ1-5; D is undetermined. The CDR3 runs 16 residues. CDR1 is MNHNY, CDR2 SVGAGI, per germline (reference sequence). The V gene lost 5 bases and the J gene lost 2 bases, with 16 bases spanning the gap. This CDR3 reads CASSGPGSEGNQPQHF. Here the CDR3 DNA reads TGTGCCAGCAGTGGGCCCGGTTCTGAGGGCAATCAGCCCCAGCATTTT.

CDR3 in amino acids: CAWRGTRTGEQYF. The CDR3 DNA reads TGTGCCTGGAGGGGGACGAGAACCGGCGAGCAGTACTTC. The chain links TRBV30 to TRBJ2-7; possibly TRBD1 or TRBD2 for D (5 bases each). This CDR3 has 13 residues. V was clipped by 3 bases and J by 6 bases, with 15 bases between them. Per the germline V gene, CDR1 is GTSNPN and CDR2 is SVGIG (reference sequence).

The chain links TRBV7-8 to TRBJ1-3; TRBD1 is a possible D gene (5 bases). CDR1 is SGHVS and CDR2 is FQNEAQ in the germline V gene. Trimming took 4 bases from V and 0 from J, leaving 13 bases between them. The CDR3 length is 16 residues. The CDR3 here is CASSSLRDGSGNTIYF. CDR3 sequence (DNA): TGTGCCAGCAGCTCCCTCAGGGACGGCTCTGGAAACACCATATATTTT. Variable domain in full (rest from reference TRBV7-8 and TRBJ1-3): GAGVSQSPRYKVAKRGQDVALRCDPISGHVSLFWYQQALGQGPEFLTYFQNEAQLDKSGLPSDRFFAERPEGSVSTLKIQRTQQEDSAVYLCASSSLRDGSGNTIYFGEGSWLTVV.

The chain links TRBV6-5 to TRBJ2-5; unclear D gene. CDR3 length: 11 amino acids. Trimming cost V 6 bases and J 4 bases, with 6 bases left between them. The V gene's germline CDR1 is MNHEY and CDR2 SVGAGI. The CDR3 nucleotides read TGTGCCAGCAGCCGTGGAGAGACCCAGTACTTC. This encodes CASSRGETQYF.